Here is one T cell receptor beta chain with its context. The V end was cut by 5 bases, the J end by 10 bases, with 11 bases between. This CDR3 contains 12 residues. CDR1 is MNHEY and CDR2 is SVGEGT in the germline V gene. Per the authors' pipeline: Estimates of nucleated cell counts were drawn from the amplification of reference gene primers. Sequenced by immunoSEQ multiplex PCR; TCRdb stores in-frame clones only, minus some. D and trimming come from the DNA, and the V and J calls and clone size come from that table. The table shows approximately 140,000 clones, with less than 85% occurring only once. This entry is derived from a study of blood T cell repertoires in COVID-19. As for the study in general: Acute and convalescent COVID-19 samples came from the United States, Italy and Spain. PBMCs, B-cell-depleted T cells, or T cells were the source of the cDNA or gDNA that made up the material.

The chain joins TRBV6-2 or TRBV6-3 to TRBJ1-4; the D is unclear. This receptor was obtained from a woman older than 75 with acute or convalescent COVID-19. Material: peripheral blood. CDR3 loop: CASSLLSGKLFF. The CDR3 DNA reads as TGTGCCAGCAGTCTACTATCGGGAAAACTGTTTTTT.